This TCR beta chain was retrieved from a study of T cell responses to AZD1222 COVID-19 vaccine. Findings and limits, study-wide: White British donors predominated, females outnumbered males, and clonal diversity was possibly underestimated. Spike-specific TCR depth and breadth grew after two AZD1222 doses.

Turning to this clone: Its antigen remains unknown.

Produced via immunoSEQ multiplex PCR; TCRdb's table is partial and in-frame only. The sample yields some 40,000 clones, around 80% seen once. The CDR3 sequence is 14 residues long. V shed 6 bases and J shed 5 bases, with 16 bases lying between them. Germline lookup yields CDR1 LNHDA and CDR2 SQIVND (reference sequence). The sequence came from an adult in good health. The specimen comprised peripheral blood, sampled on day 0 of AZD1222 vaccination. The V gene is TRBV19, the J gene TRBJ1-2; tentatively, D is TRBD1 (6 bases). CDR3 DNA sequence: TGTGCCAGTAGCAAAACGAGGGGGGAATATGGCTACACCTTC. Translation: CASSKTRGEYGYTF. Filled out from reference TRBV19 and TRBJ1-2, the complete variable domain reads DGGITQSPKYLFRKEGQNVTLSCEQNLNHDAMYWYRQDPGQGLRLIYYSQIVNDFQKGDIAEGYSVSREKKESFPLTVTSAQKNPTAFYLCASSKTRGEYGYTFGSGTRLTVV.